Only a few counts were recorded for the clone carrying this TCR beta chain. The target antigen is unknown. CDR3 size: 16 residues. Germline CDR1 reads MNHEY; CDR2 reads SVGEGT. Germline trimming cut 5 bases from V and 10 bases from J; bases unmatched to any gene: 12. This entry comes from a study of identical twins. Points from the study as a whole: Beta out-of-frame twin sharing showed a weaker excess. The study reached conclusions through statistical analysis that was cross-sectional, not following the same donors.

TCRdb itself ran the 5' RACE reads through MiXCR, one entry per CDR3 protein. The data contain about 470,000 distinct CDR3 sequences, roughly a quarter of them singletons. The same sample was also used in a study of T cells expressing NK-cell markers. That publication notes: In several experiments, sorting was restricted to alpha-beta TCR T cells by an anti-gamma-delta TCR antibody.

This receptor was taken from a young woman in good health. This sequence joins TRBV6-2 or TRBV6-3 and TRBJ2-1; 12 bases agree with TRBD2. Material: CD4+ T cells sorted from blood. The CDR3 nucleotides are TGTGCCAGCAGTCAAGCCGGGACTAGCGGGTCTAGGGAGCAGTTCTTC. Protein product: CASSQAGTSGSREQFF.